A single sample gave rise to the 30 T cell receptor beta chains below, sequenced in a study of cytomegalovirus exposure and HLA in healthy donors. PCR used 60 Vbeta primers and 13 Jbeta primers. Assay: immunoSEQ multiplex PCR; the TCRdb copy retains only in-frame clones and omits some. The sample consists of hundreds of thousands of clones, around three quarters of them appearing once. Sequenced input: PBMCs. These receptors came from a man in his forties or fifties in good health and CMV-seronegative.

The V gene is TRBV7-6, the J gene TRBJ1-2; 8 nucleotides match TRBD1. V lost 5 bases and J lost 8; bases outside the gene matches: 10. The CDR3 has 14 amino acids. Germline V gene lookup returns CDR1 SGHVS and CDR2 FNYEAQ. The DNA for the CDR3 is TGTGCCAGCAGCGCTAACAGGGGGGACAGGGGCTACACCTTC. Translating it yields CASSANRGDRGYTF.

The chain links TRBV27 to TRBJ2-7; 9 positions agree with TRBD2. The germline V gene has CDR1 MNHEY and CDR2 SMNVEV (reference sequence). With 5 bases clipped from V and 6 bases from J, the junction kept 14 bases outside the gene matches. The CDR3 is 16 amino acids. CDR3 in DNA: TGTGCCAGCAGTGTCTCGACTAGCGGTAGTTTACGCGAGCAGTACTTC. Encoded protein: CASSVSTSGSLREQYF.

The V call is TRBV5-1, the J call TRBJ2-2, with 10 bases aligning to TRBD1. The CDR3 extends over 17 amino acids. CDR1 and CDR2 from the germline V gene are SGHRS and YFSETQ. V was pared by 4 bases and J by 2 bases, with 8 bases of the junction left unmatched. The CDR3 region has the DNA TGCGCCAGCAGCCGGGGACCGACAGGGGGCAACACCGGGGAGCTGTTTTTT. Its protein is CASSRGPTGGNTGELFF.

V usage is TRBV7-2 and J usage is TRBJ2-3; 11 bases align to TRBD2. The V segment lost 5 bases and the J segment 0 bases; nucleotides outside the gene matches: 7. The length of the CDR3 is 17 residues. Germline lookup yields CDR1 SGHTA and CDR2 FQGNSA. CDR3 bases: TGTGCCAGCAGCGTTAGACTAGCGGGGATTAGCACAGATACGCAGTATTTT. It encodes CASSVRLAGISTDTQYF.

V gene TRBV6-1 combines with J gene TRBJ2-7; the match to TRBD1 covers 9 bases. Germline CDR1 reads MNHNS; CDR2 reads SASEGT. The junction had 10 bases not matched to a gene; V was cut back by 4 bases and J by 6 bases. This CDR3 contains 15 residues. The DNA of the CDR3 is TGTGCCAGCAGTGCAGTCGGGACAGGGCCGGGCGAGCAGTACTTC. It yields the protein CASSAVGTGPGEQYF.

The genes are TRBV7-9 and TRBJ2-7, with no clear D. The V end was cut by 5 bases, the J end by 3 bases, with 5 bases between. Germline CDR1 is SEHNR and CDR2 is FQNEAQ (reference sequence). The CDR3 loop spans 11 amino acids. The CDR3 loop reads CASSPNYEQYF. In DNA form, the CDR3 reads TGTGCCAGCAGCCCTAACTACGAGCAGTACTTC.

This chain uses TRBV6-6 with TRBJ2-7; 11 bases are shared with TRBD2. Germline V lookup: CDR1 MNHNY, CDR2 SVGAGI (reference sequence). The V segment lost 4 bases and the J segment 3 bases; nucleotides outside the gene matches: 5. The CDR3 contains 15 residues. CDR3 protein: CASSSTSGEGYEQYF. As DNA, the CDR3 is TGTGCCAGCAGTTCGACTAGCGGGGAGGGCTACGAGCAGTACTTC.

The CDR3 is CASSPRGVTEAFF. The CDR3, as DNA: TGTGCCAGCAGCCCCAGGGGGGTCACTGAAGCTTTCTTT. The rearrangement links TRBV7-9 to TRBJ1-1; 7 bases agree with TRBD1. The CDR3 contains 13 residues. Germline V gene sequence: CDR1 SEHNR, CDR2 FQNEAQ (reference sequence). Trimming took 5 bases from V and 4 from J; bases not matched to a gene: 4. Full variable domain (missing parts from reference TRBV7-9 and TRBJ1-1): DTGVSQNPRHKITKRGQNVTFRCDPISEHNRLYWYRQTLGQGPEFLTYFQNEAQLEKSRLLSDRFSAERPKGSFSTLEIQRTEQGDSAMYLCASSPRGVTEAFFGQGTRLTVV.

This clone was detected once. The chain links TRBV28 to TRBJ2-7; D gene uncertain. Germline V gives CDR1 MDHEN, CDR2 SYDVKM. The CDR3 is 12 residues long. Trimming cost V 5 bases and J 0 bases, with 5 bases left between them. This chain's CDR3 is CASSLSSYEQYF. Here the CDR3 DNA reads TGTGCCAGCAGTCTAAGCTCCTACGAGCAGTACTTC.

The chain employs TRBV4-1 and TRBJ2-5, with 8 bases aligning to TRBD1. Gene TRBJ2-7 matches the end of the DNA better, so the J call may be wrong. The CDR3 is 16 residues long. Germline loops: CDR1 MGHRA, CDR2 YSYEKL. The CDR3 DNA is TGCGCCAGCAGCCAAGGGGGACAGGCCTTTTCCTACGAGCAGTACTTC. This codes for CASSQGGQAFSYEQYF.

The chain uses TRBV18 and TRBJ1-5; 8 nucleotides agree with TRBD1. The CDR3 runs 14 residues. Trimming removed 6 bases from V and 7 bases from J; junction bases left unmatched: 8. The germline CDR1 and CDR2 sequences are KGHSH and LQKENI. The CDR3 spells CASSSQGGGQPQHF. CDR3 DNA sequence: TGTGCCAGCTCCTCACAGGGGGGAGGACAGCCCCAGCATTTT. The complete variable domain, with remaining parts taken from reference TRBV18 and TRBJ1-5, reads NAGVMQNPRHLVRRRGQEARLRCSPMKGHSHVYWYRQLPEEGLKFMVYLQKENIIDESGMPKERFSAEFPKEGPSILRIQQVVRGDSAAYFCASSSQGGGQPQHFGDGTRLSIL.

The V gene is TRBV14, the J gene TRBJ1-4; D is unresolved. CDR1 is SGHDN, CDR2 FVKESK, per germline. V was shortened by 1 base and J by 5 bases, with 11 bases between the two germline ends. This CDR3 contains 15 residues. CDR3 region: CASSQGWADNEKLFF. The CDR3 DNA sequence: TGTGCCAGCAGCCAAGGGTGGGCAGACAATGAAAAACTGTTTTTT.

Only a few counts were recorded for this clone. The genes are TRBV6-5 and TRBJ2-3; TRBD2 agrees at 12 bases. The V gene end was trimmed by 4 bases and the J gene end by 4 bases; junction bases not matched to a gene: 3. Germline V CDR1 and CDR2: MNHEY, SVGAGI. CDR3 length: 15 residues. The CDR3 sequence is CASSSSGGAPDTQYF. Written as DNA, the CDR3 is TGTGCCAGCAGTTCTAGCGGGGGGGCCCCAGATACGCAGTATTTT.

This chain connects TRBV2 to TRBJ1-6; the D gene is possibly TRBD1 (5 bases). CDR3 length: 15 amino acids. Germline V gene data show CDR1 as SNHLY and CDR2 as FYNNEI. Trimming took off 3 bases at V and 10 bases at J, with 16 bases between the two ends. DNA of the CDR3: TGTGCCAGCAGTGAGGAAGGGGCCCAGACCTCACCCCTCCACTTT. Translated, it gives CASSEEGAQTSPLHF. Variable domain in full (rest from reference TRBV2 and TRBJ1-6): EPEVTQTPSHQVTQMGQEVILRCVPISNHLYFYWYRQILGQKVEFLVSFYNNEISEKSEIFDDQFSVERPDGSNFTLKIRSTKLEDSAMYFCASSEEGAQTSPLHFGNGTRLTVT.

The chain joins TRBV15 to TRBJ1-3; D is undetermined. The germline gives CDR1 LNHNV, CDR2 YYDKDF (reference sequence). The V end lost 1 base, the J end lost 4 bases, and 11 bases lay between the germline ends. This CDR3 has 15 amino acids. CDR3 amino acids: CATSRVAGSGNTIYF. In DNA form, the CDR3 reads TGTGCCACCAGCAGAGTTGCAGGATCAGGAAACACCATATATTTT.

The chain couples TRBV5-1 to TRBJ2-3; the match to TRBD2 covers 10 bases. The CDR3 is 16 residues long. The germline CDR1 and CDR2 sequences are SGHRS and YFSETQ. Unmatched junction bases numbered 8, after V lost 2 bases and J lost 5 bases. The CDR3 sequence: CASSFGLAGVGDTQYF. As DNA, the CDR3 is TGCGCCAGCAGCTTCGGCCTAGCGGGAGTAGGAGATACGCAGTATTTT.

This clone was recorded only once. The chain links TRBV2 to TRBJ2-2; maybe TRBD2 (5 bases). The germline gives CDR1 SNHLY, CDR2 FYNNEI. V was pared by 4 bases and J by 4 bases, with 13 bases between. The length of the CDR3 is 15 residues. CDR3 coding DNA: TGTGCCAGCAGTGTCGAGCGTGGGAGCACCGGGGAGCTGTTTTTT. Residues: CASSVERGSTGELFF.

The chain couples TRBV28 to TRBJ2-7; 12 bases align to TRBD2. Germline V gene data show CDR1 as MDHEN and CDR2 as SYDVKM. The CDR3 is made up of 15 amino acids. The V segment lost 6 bases and the J segment 3 bases; nucleotides outside the gene matches: 6. CDR3 coding DNA: TGTGCCAGCAGACGCACTAGCGGGAGGTTCTACGAGCAGTACTTC. Translation gives CASRRTSGRFYEQYF.

This clone was observed once. The rearrangement joins TRBV4-1 to TRBJ2-7; 7 nucleotides line up with TRBD1. Unmatched junction bases numbered 8, after V lost 3 bases and J lost 3 bases. The CDR3 spans 15 residues. The germline V gene encodes CDR1 MGHRA and CDR2 YSYEKL. In DNA, the CDR3 is TGCGCCAGCAGCCACGCCGCCGGGACAGACTACGAGCAGTACTTC. Protein: CASSHAAGTDYEQYF.

This chain uses TRBV19 with TRBJ1-1; D might be TRBD1 (6 bases). The CDR3 contains 16 residues. Germline CDR1 LNHDA, CDR2 SQIVND (reference sequence). The V and J ends lost 7 bases and 1 base respectively, with 19 bases between them. This CDR3 reads CASIPGQSGKNTEAFF. CDR3 nucleotides: TGTGCCAGTATTCCTGGACAGTCGGGAAAGAACACTGAAGCTTTCTTT.

This chain's CDR3 is CASRQIGGSYNEQFF. In DNA, the CDR3 is TGTGCCAGCAGGCAGATAGGGGGCTCCTACAATGAGCAGTTCTTC. This chain uses TRBV6-5 with TRBJ2-1, with D perhaps TRBD1 (6 bases). The CDR3 consists of 15 residues. Germline assignment: CDR1 MNHEY and CDR2 SVGAGI. V was shortened by 6 bases and J by 0 bases, with 12 bases between the two germline ends.

The chain carries TRBV11-1 and TRBJ2-7; D remains ambiguous. The CDR3 loop spans 13 amino acids. V gave up 5 bases and J gave up 0 bases, with 8 bases separating them. The germline gives CDR1 SGHAT, CDR2 FQDESV (reference sequence). The DNA for the CDR3 is TGTGCCAGCAGCCTACAGAGCTCCTACGAGCAGTACTTC. It codes for CASSLQSSYEQYF.

The chain carries TRBV2 and TRBJ2-2; 12 nucleotides align to TRBD2. V lost 10 bases and J lost 4; bases outside the gene matches: 4. The CDR3 is 14 residues long. Germline V gene sequence: CDR1 SNHLY, CDR2 FYNNEI. The CDR3 sequence is CATEGLAGTGELFF. In nucleotides, the CDR3 is TGTGCCACCGAGGGACTAGCGGGCACCGGGGAGCTGTTTTTT.

V and J are TRBV5-1 and TRBJ2-1, with D possibly TRBD1 on 5 matching bases. Trimming left V 2 bases short and J 3 bases short, with 21 bases between. This CDR3 region has 18 residues. Germline V gene data show CDR1 as SGHRS and CDR2 as YFSETQ. In nucleotides, the CDR3 is TGCGCCAGCAGCTTAGCAGGGAAGTTATCGGTTTACTACAATGAGCAGTTCTTC. Its translation is CASSLAGKLSVYYNEQFF.

V and J are TRBV21-1 and TRBJ1-6; TRBD1, as called in the table, went unchecked against the DNA. TRBV21-1 is described as a pseudogene. The CDR3 runs to 17 residues. CDR3 sequence reads: CASSPFRQLDYNSPLHF. CDR3 DNA sequence: TGTGCCAGCAGCCCCTTCAGACAGTTGGACTATAATTCACCCCTCCACTTT.

V and J are TRBV2 and TRBJ1-2; 9 bases fit TRBD1. Germline values: CDR1 SNHLY, CDR2 FYNNEI. The V gene end was trimmed by 4 bases and the J gene end by 6 bases; junction bases not matched to a gene: 9. The CDR3 totals 15 residues. The DNA for the CDR3 is TGTGCCAGCAGTGGCCGGGACAGGGCCTCCGATGGCTACACCTTC. Its protein is CASSGRDRASDGYTF.

The CDR3 region is CASSRVAGANVLTF. DNA for the CDR3: TGTGCCAGCAGTCGGGTGGCCGGGGCCAACGTCCTGACTTTC. The J gene is TRBJ2-6, the V gene TRBV2; no clear D. The CDR3 is 14 amino acids. The germline gives CDR1 SNHLY, CDR2 FYNNEI. Trimming shortened V by 5 bases and J by 4 bases, and 9 bases separated the two germline ends.

The chain carries TRBV27 and TRBJ2-7; 11 bases line up with TRBD2. Germline V gene data show CDR1 as MNHEY and CDR2 as SMNVEV (reference sequence). With V trimmed by 2 bases and J by 6 bases, 6 bases remained unmatched. CDR3 length: 15 amino acids. CDR3 amino acids: CASSLEALAGAEQYF. The DNA for the CDR3 is TGTGCCAGCAGTTTAGAAGCACTAGCGGGAGCCGAGCAGTACTTC.

V and J are TRBV9 and TRBJ2-3; 7 nucleotides align to TRBD2. CDR3 length: 15 residues. V shed 0 bases and J 6 bases; nucleotides not matched to a gene: 7. CDR1 and CDR2 from the germline V gene are SGDLS and YYNGEE. The CDR3 DNA sequence: TGTGCCAGCAGCGTAGTTGGTAGCGGGCGTGATACGCAGTATTTT. It yields the protein CASSVVGSGRDTQYF. Full variable domain (rest looked up from reference TRBV9 and TRBJ2-3): DSGVTQTPKHLITATGQRVTLRCSPRSGDLSVYWYQQSLDQGLQFLIQYYNGEERAKGNILERFSAQQFPDLHSELNLSSLELGDSALYFCASSVVGSGRDTQYFGPGTRLTVL.

This chain links TRBV29-1 with TRBJ2-5; D ambiguous. The J call could be wrong; TRBJ2-7 is a better fit for the DNA end. The CDR3 extends over 14 amino acids. Germline loops: CDR1 SQVTM, CDR2 ANQGSEA. CDR3 residues: CSVCTAQSSYEQYF. The CDR3 region has the DNA TGCAGCGTGTGTACAGCCCAGAGCTCCTACGAGCAGTACTTC.